This T cell receptor beta chain originates from a study of identical twins. Via MiXCR, TCRdb re-called the 5' RACE reads, giving one row per CDR3 protein. The table lists roughly 690,000 distinct CDR3 sequences, less than 25% of them singletons, with more than 4% in the top ten. This clonotype turned up a few times. V was trimmed by 6 bases and J by 3 bases, leaving 11 bases between them. The CDR3 sequence is 13 residues long. The germline V gene has CDR1 MNHNY and CDR2 SVGAGI (reference sequence). The same data also went into a second study, on T cells expressing NK-cell markers. That report adds: One of eight sequenced donors was HCMV-seronegative; the other seven were seropositive. Roughly six donors showed dominant NKG2C+ clonotypes comprising about 1.0-7.0% of their CD8+ T cells. For a few donors, these clonotypes were likewise the leading ones in the CD3+CD56-NKG2C+ fraction.

The chain employs TRBV6-6 and TRBJ1-2; D uncertain. The sample was PBMCs. The TCR sequence derives from a woman in her late teens or twenties in good health. Here the CDR3 reads CASSPDGDYGYTF. The CDR3 coding sequence is TGTGCCAGCAGCCCCGACGGGGACTATGGCTACACCTTC.